This TCR beta chain was sequenced in a study of cytomegalovirus exposure and HLA in healthy donors. As concerns this clone: Antigen: not known. Other DNA variants within this sample encode the same CDR3.

Study-wide findings and caveats: Earlier results showed most TCR beta V segments being productive about 90% or about 30% of the time. Another analysis was done later, and it associated around 15,000 TCR beta sequences with HLA alleles at 0.05 false discovery rate.

A multiplex PCR was run with 60 Vbeta primers and 13 Jbeta primers. Method: immunoSEQ multiplex PCR; TCRdb's copy keeps in-frame clones and lacks some. Among 90,000 to 120,000 clones listed, about 68% were seen once. What was sequenced was PBMCs. The source is a male donor in good health and CMV-seropositive.

This chain's CDR3 is CAWSAILAGAETDTQYF. CDR3 nucleotides: TGTGCCTGGAGTGCGATTCTGGCGGGGGCCGAAACAGATACGCAGTATTTT. The V gene is TRBV30, the J gene TRBJ2-3, with D possibly matching TRBD2 (7 bases). Trimming took off 1 base at V and 3 bases at J, with 20 bases between the two ends. This CDR3 spans 17 amino acids. CDR1 and CDR2 from the germline V gene are GTSNPN and SVGIG (reference sequence).